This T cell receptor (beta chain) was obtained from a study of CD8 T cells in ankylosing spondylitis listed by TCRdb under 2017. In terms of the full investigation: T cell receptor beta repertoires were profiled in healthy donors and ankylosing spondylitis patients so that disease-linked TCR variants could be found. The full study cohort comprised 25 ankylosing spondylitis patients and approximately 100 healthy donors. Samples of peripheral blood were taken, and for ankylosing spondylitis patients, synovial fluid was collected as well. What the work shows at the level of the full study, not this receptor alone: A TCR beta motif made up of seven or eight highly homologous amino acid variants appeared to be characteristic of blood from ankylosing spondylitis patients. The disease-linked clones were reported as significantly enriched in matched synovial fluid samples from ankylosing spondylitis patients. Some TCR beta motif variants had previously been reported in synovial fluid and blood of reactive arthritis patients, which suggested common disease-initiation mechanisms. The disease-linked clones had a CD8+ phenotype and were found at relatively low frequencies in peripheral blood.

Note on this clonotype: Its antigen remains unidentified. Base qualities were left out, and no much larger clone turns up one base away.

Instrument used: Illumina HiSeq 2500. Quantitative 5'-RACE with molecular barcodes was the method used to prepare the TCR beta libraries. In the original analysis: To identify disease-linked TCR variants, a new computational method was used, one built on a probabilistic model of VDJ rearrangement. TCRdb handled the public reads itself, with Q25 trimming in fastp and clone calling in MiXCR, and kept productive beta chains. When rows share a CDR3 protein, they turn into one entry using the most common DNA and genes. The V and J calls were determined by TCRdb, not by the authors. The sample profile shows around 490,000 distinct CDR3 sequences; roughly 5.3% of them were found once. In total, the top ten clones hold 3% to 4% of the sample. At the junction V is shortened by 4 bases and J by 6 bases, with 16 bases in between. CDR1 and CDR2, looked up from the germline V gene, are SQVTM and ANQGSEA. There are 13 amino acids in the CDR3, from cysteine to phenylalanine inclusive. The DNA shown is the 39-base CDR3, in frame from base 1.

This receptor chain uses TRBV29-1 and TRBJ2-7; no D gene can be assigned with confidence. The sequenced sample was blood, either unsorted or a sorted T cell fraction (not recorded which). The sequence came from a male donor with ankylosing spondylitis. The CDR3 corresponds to CSVVASLGGEQYF. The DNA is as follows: TGCAGCGTTGTCGCATCTTTAGGTGGCGAGCAGTACTTC.